This T cell receptor (beta chain) was recorded in a study of blood T cells in healthy people across ages. The sample holds a few counts of this clonotype. The antigen is not known. A second PCR of 7 to 11 cycles used a sample-barcoded 5' primer and a J-beta primer mix. TCRdb fed the 5' RACE reads into MiXCR, producing one record per CDR3 protein. The repertoire has just under 750,000 distinct CDR3 sequences, 20% to 25% of them found once; the top ten carry around a fifth. General study findings and limits: Older individuals had lower TCR beta diversity per million T cells (the decline was roughly linear). Estimates based on one million T cells were treated as lower bounds.

Germline CDR1 MGHRA, CDR2 YSYEKL. Trimming removed 1 base at V and 5 bases at J, with 14 bases between. The length of the CDR3 is 16 residues. The chain has TRBV4-1 and TRBJ2-2; D is perhaps TRBD2 (6 bases). The source is an older man in good health. Sequenced material: blood. The CDR3 here is CASSQGGVVSTGELFF. The CDR3 nucleotides are TGCGCCAGCAGCCAAGGGGGGGTGGTCTCGACCGGGGAGCTGTTTTTT.